This TCR beta chain was sequenced for a study of cytomegalovirus exposure and HLA in healthy donors. This clone was recorded a few times. Its cognate antigen is unknown. Study-level results: Being indistinguishable, some V segments were excluded, TRBV6-2 and TRBV6-3 among them.

With 60 Vbeta and 13 Jbeta primers, the PCR was carried out. Data came from immunoSEQ multiplex PCR; TCRdb stores just in-frame clones and leaves some out. The data show over 110,000 clones, about 80% seen once. V lost 3 bases and J lost 4, with 8 bases in between. This CDR3 comprises 13 residues. Germline CDR1 SGHRS, CDR2 YFSETQ. Sequencing was carried out using PBMCs. The TCR was taken from a woman aged 18-35 years in good health and CMV-seropositive. This chain joins TRBV5-1 and TRBJ2-1; D is undetermined. The CDR3 here is CASSSDRYNEQFF. The CDR3 DNA sequence: TGCGCCAGCAGCTCAGATCGATACAATGAGCAGTTCTTC.